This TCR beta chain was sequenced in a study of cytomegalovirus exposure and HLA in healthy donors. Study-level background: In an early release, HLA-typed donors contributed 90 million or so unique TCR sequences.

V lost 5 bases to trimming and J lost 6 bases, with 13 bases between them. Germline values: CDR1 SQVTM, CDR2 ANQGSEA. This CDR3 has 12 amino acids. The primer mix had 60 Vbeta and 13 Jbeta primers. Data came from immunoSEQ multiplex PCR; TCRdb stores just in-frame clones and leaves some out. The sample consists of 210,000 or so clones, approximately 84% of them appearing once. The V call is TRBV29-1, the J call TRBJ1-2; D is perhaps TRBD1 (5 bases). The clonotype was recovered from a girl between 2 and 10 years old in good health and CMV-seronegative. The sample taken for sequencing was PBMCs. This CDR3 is CSVFGQGNGYTF. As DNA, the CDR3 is TGCAGCGTTTTCGGCCAGGGCAATGGCTACACCTTC.